The 7 T cell receptor beta chains in this list originate from one sample, sequenced in a study of T cells in Graves' hyperthyroidism and ophthalmopathy. The CDR3 regions of TCR beta were amplified from RNA transcripts. The HTBI primer set was used in a first-round RT-PCR of the TCR CDR3. MiXCR, run by TCRdb on the multiplex PCR reads, gives a single entry per CDR3 protein. The table has a few hundred thousand distinct CDR3 sequences, about 16% seen once; the top ten hold 25% to 35%. Sequenced material: blood. These receptors were collected from a woman in her 30s with Graves' ophthalmopathy.

This clonotype was detected many times. The chain combines TRBV20-1 with TRBJ1-5; D may be TRBD1 (6 bases). This CDR3 region has 16 residues. Deletions cut 1 base from V and 0 bases from J, with 13 bases between. Germline CDR1 reads DFQATT; CDR2 reads SNEGSKA (reference sequence). CDR3 sequence reads: CSARGRTVDSNQPQHF. In DNA form, the CDR3 reads TGCAGTGCTAGAGGGCGGACAGTAGATAGCAATCAGCCCCAGCATTTT.

The chain links TRBV20-1 to TRBJ2-3; no firm D call. The germline CDR1 and CDR2 sequences are DFQATT and SNEGSKA (reference sequence). Deletions cut 5 bases from V and 1 base from J, with 19 bases between. The CDR3 consists of 16 residues. The CDR3 loop is CSAEPQPLRGTDTQYF. In DNA form, the CDR3 reads TGCAGTGCTGAGCCCCAACCCCTCCGGGGCACAGATACGCAGTATTTT.

This clonotype was recorded many times. This CDR3 is CASSLFPDRGRGHYGYTF. In nucleotides, the CDR3 is TGTGCCAGCAGCTTATTCCCCGACAGGGGGCGGGGGCACTATGGCTACACCTTC. The chain links TRBV7-2 to TRBJ1-2; 10 bases align to TRBD1. From germline, CDR1 is SGHTA and CDR2 FQGNSA. This CDR3 comprises 18 residues. J gave up 3 bases and V 2 bases, and 12 bases lay outside the gene matches.

There are many counts of this clonotype. The chain combines TRBV7-2 with TRBJ2-1; TRBD1 agrees at 9 bases. The CDR3 runs 15 residues. The germline gives CDR1 SGHTA, CDR2 FQGNSA. Trimming at V came to 4 bases and at J to 8 bases, leaving 9 bases not matched to a gene. The CDR3 protein is CASSSTGQGGYEQFF. CDR3 nucleotides: TGTGCCAGCAGCTCCACGGGACAGGGAGGGTATGAGCAGTTCTTC.

This clonotype came up many times. V and J are TRBV30 and TRBJ2-7; D is possibly TRBD2 (6 bases). The CDR3 is 17 amino acids. V was cut by 2 bases and J by 2 bases, with 22 bases left in between. CDR1 GTSNPN and CDR2 SVGIG come from the germline V gene (reference sequence). Here the CDR3 DNA reads TGTGCCTGGAGTAAGGAGGGAATGAGGTACACAACCTACGAGCAGTACTTC. Amino acid sequence: CAWSKEGMRYTTYEQYF.

This clonotype was observed a few times. The chain joins TRBV29-1 to TRBJ1-2, with no clear D. Germline lookup yields CDR1 SQVTM and CDR2 ANQGSEA. The CDR3 spans 12 residues. The V and J ends lost 8 bases and 3 bases respectively, with 13 bases between them. The CDR3 DNA sequence: TGCAGCTTTGGAACCGAAGACTATGGCTACACCTTC. Translation gives CSFGTEDYGYTF.

This clonotype was observed many times. V and J are TRBV5-5 and TRBJ1-2, with D possibly TRBD1 on 5 matching bases. The germline V gene has CDR1 SGHKS and CDR2 YYEKEE (reference sequence). The germline V and J ends were trimmed by 4 bases and 4 bases, with 14 bases remaining between them. This CDR3 comprises 14 residues. The CDR3 bases are TGTGCCAGCAGCCCCCTTGACAGCCCCTATGGCTACACCTTC. Amino acid sequence: CASSPLDSPYGYTF.